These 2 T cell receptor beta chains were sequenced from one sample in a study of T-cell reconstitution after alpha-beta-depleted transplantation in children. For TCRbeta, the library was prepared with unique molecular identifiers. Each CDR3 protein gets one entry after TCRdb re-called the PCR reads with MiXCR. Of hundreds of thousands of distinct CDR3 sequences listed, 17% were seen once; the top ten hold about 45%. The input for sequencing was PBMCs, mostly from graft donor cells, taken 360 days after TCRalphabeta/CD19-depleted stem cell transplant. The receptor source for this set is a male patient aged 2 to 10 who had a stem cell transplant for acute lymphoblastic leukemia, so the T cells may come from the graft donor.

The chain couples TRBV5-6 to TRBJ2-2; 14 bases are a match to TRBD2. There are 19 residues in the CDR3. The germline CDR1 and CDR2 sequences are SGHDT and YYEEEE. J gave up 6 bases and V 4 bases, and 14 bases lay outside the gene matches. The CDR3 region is CASSNPRTSGGRKSGELFF. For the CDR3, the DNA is TGTGCCAGCAGCAACCCCCGGACTAGCGGGGGGCGCAAGTCCGGGGAGCTGTTTTTT. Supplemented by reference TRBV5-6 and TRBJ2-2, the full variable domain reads DAGVTQSPTHLIKTRGQQVTLRCSPKSGHDTVSWYQQALGQGPQFIFQYYEEEERQRGNFPDRFSGHQFPNYSSELNVNALLLGDSALYLCASSNPRTSGGRKSGELFFGEGSRLTVL.

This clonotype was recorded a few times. The CDR3 DNA sequence: TGTGCCAGCAGCTTGAACATGGGCGAGCAGTACTTC. It is translated as CASSLNMGEQYF. The chain joins TRBV5-5 to TRBJ2-7, with D uncertain. This CDR3 has 12 residues. Per the germline V gene, CDR1 is SGHKS and CDR2 is YYEKEE (reference sequence). Trimming removed 1 base from V and 6 bases from J, with 8 bases in between.